These 3 T cell receptor beta chains originate from one sample sequenced in a study of T cells in Graves' hyperthyroidism and ophthalmopathy. RNA transcripts provided the source from which TCR beta CDR3 regions were amplified. First-round RT-PCR targeting the TCR CDR3 was performed with the HTBI primer set. TCRdb re-called the multiplex PCR reads through MiXCR, storing one row per CDR3 protein. The table records under 650,000 distinct CDR3 sequences, 15% to 20% of them present only once. Sequenced material: blood. These TCRs come from a woman aged 25 to 39 with Graves' hyperthyroidism.

The sample holds a few counts of this clonotype. J is TRBJ1-2 and V is TRBV28; no reliable D call. This CDR3 spans 12 amino acids. Trimming left V 6 bases short and J 6 bases short, with 11 bases between. The germline gives CDR1 MDHEN, CDR2 SYDVKM. The CDR3 DNA follows: TGTGCCAGCAGCTTACGGGTAGATGGCTACACCTTC. This translates into CASSLRVDGYTF.

The chain recombines TRBV11-2 with TRBJ2-1; 8 positions agree with TRBD2. Germline CDR1 is SGHAT and CDR2 is FQNNGV. CDR3 size: 16 residues. With V trimmed by 0 bases and J by 6 bases, 7 bases remained unmatched. The CDR3 bases are TGTGCCAGCAGCTTAGAGGGGACTAGAGGGGGCAATGAGCAGTTCTTC. Translation: CASSLEGTRGGNEQFF.

V gene TRBV28 combines with J gene TRBJ1-3; no firm D call. V lost 1 base to trimming and J lost 4 bases, with 11 bases between them. This CDR3 is built from 15 residues. Germline V gives CDR1 MDHEN, CDR2 SYDVKM. This chain's CDR3 is CASSLYQQVGNTIYF. As DNA, the CDR3 is TGTGCCAGCAGTTTATATCAGCAGGTCGGAAACACCATATATTTT.